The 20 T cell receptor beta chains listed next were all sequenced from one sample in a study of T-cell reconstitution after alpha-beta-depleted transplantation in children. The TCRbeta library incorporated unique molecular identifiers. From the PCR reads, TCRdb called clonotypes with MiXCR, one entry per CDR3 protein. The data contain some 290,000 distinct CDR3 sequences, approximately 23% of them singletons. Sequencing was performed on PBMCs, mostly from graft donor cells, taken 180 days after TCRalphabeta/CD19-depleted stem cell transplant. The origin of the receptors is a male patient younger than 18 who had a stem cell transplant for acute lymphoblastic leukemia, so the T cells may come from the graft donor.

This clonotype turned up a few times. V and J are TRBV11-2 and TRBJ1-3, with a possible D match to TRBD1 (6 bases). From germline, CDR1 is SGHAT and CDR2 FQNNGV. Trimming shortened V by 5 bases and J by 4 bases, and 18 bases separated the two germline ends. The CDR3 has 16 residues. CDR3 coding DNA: TGTGCCAGCAGCCTCCTAACCTACAGGGCGGGAAACACCATATATTTT. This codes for CASSLLTYRAGNTIYF. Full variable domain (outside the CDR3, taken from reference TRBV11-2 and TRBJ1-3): EAGVAQSPRYKIIEKRQSVAFWCNPISGHATLYWYQQILGQGPKLLIQFQNNGVVDDSQLPKDRFSAERLKGVDSTLKIQPAKLEDSAVYLCASSLLTYRAGNTIYFGEGSWLTVV.

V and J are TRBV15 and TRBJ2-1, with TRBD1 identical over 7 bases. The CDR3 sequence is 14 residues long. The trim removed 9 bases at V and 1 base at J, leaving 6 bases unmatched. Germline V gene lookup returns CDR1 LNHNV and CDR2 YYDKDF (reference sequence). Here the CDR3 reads CATRQGPSYNEQFF. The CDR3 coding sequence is TGTGCCACAAGACAGGGACCTTCCTACAATGAGCAGTTCTTC.

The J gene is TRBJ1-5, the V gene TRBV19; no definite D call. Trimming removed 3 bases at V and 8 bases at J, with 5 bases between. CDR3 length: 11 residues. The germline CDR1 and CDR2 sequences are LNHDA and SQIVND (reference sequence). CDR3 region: CASSIAEPQHF. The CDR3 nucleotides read TGTGCCAGTAGTATTGCCGAGCCCCAGCATTTT.

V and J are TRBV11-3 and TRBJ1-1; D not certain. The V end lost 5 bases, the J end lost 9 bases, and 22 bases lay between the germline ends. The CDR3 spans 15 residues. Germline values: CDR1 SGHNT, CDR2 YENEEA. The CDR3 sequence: CASSPYFRKGSKAFF. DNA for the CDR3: TGTGCCAGCAGCCCATACTTCCGAAAAGGCTCTAAAGCTTTCTTT.

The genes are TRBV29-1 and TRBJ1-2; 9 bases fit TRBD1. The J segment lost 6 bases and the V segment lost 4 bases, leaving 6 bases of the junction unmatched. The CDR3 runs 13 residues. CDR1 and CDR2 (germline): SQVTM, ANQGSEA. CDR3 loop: CSVGRTGVNGYTF. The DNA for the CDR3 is TGCAGCGTTGGCCGGACAGGGGTTAATGGCTACACCTTC.

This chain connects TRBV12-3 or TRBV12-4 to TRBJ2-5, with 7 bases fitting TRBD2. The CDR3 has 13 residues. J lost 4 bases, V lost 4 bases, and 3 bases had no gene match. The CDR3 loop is CASSYAGVETQYF. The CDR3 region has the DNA TGTGCCAGCAGTTACGCGGGAGTAGAGACCCAGTACTTC.

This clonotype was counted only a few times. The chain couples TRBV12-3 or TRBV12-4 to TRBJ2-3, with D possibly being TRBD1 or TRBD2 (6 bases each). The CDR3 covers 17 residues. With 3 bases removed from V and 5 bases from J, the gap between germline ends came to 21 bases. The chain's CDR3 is CASSFRGRGARGDTQYF. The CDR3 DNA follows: TGTGCCAGCAGTTTCCGGGGTAGGGGGGCGCGGGGAGATACGCAGTATTTT.

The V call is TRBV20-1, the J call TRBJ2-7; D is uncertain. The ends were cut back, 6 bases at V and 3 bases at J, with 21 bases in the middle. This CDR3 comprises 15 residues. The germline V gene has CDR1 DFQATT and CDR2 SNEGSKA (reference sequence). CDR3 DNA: TGCAGTGCCCTACGGCCCAAGAAGGATCTCTACGAGCAGTACTTC. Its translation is CSALRPKKDLYEQYF.

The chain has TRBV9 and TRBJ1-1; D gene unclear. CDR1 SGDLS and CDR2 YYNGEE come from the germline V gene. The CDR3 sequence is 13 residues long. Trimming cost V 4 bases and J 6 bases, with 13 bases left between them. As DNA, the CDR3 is TGTGCCAGCAGCACCGACCTCGGCCCTGAAGCTTTCTTT. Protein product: CASSTDLGPEAFF.

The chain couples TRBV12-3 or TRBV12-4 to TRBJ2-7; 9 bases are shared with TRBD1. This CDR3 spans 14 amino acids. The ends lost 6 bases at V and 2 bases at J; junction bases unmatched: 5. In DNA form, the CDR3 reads TGTGCCAGCAGGACCTACAGGGGGCCCTACGAGCAGTACTTC. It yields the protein CASRTYRGPYEQYF.

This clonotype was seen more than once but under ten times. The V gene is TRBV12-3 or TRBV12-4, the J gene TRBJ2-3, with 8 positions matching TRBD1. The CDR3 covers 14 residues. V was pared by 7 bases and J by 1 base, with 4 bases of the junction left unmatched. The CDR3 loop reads CASIPGGGTDTQYF. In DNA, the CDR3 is TGTGCCAGCATACCAGGGGGCGGCACAGATACGCAGTATTTT.

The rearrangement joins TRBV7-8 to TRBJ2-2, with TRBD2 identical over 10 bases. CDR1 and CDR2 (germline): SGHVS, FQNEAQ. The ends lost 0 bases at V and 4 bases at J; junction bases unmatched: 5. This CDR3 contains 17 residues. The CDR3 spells CASSLARLAGVTGELFF. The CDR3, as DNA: TGTGCCAGCAGCTTAGCGCGTCTAGCGGGAGTCACCGGGGAGCTGTTTTTT.

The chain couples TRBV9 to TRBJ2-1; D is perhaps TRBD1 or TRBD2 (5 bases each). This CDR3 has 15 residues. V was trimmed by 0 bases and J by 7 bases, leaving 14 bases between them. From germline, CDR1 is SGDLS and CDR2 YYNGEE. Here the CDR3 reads CASSVGRVGGNEQFF. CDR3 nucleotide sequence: TGTGCCAGCAGCGTAGGCAGGGTTGGGGGAAATGAGCAGTTCTTC.

CDR3 residues: CASSLTSDTQYF. The CDR3 DNA sequence: TGCGCCAGCAGCCTCACGTCCGATACGCAGTATTTT. This chain connects TRBV4-1 to TRBJ2-3; D remains ambiguous. The germline V gene has CDR1 MGHRA and CDR2 YSYEKL. The V end lost 4 bases, the J end lost 6 bases, and 8 bases lay between the germline ends. CDR3 length equals 12 residues.

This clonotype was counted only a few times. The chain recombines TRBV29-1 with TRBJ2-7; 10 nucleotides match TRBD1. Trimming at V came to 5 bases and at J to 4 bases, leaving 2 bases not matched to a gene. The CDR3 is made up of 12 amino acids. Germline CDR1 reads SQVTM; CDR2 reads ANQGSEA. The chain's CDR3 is CSVLGQGYEQYF. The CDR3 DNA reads TGCAGCGTTCTGGGACAGGGGTACGAGCAGTACTTC.

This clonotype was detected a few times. CDR3 sequence reads: CASSFVPGLPSTDTQYF. CDR3 nucleotide sequence: TGCGCCAGCAGCTTTGTCCCGGGACTACCCAGCACAGATACGCAGTATTTT. The chain recombines TRBV5-1 with TRBJ2-3, with 7 bases that match TRBD2. The CDR3 sequence is 17 residues long. The V gene end was trimmed by 2 bases and the J gene end by 0 bases; junction bases not matched to a gene: 9. The V gene's germline CDR1 is SGHRS and CDR2 YFSETQ.

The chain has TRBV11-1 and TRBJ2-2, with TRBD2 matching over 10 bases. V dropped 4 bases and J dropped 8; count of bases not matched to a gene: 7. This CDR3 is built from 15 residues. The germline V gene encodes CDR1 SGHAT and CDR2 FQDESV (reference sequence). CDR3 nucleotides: TGTGCCAGCAGCTCTCTAGCGGGGGAGTCGGGGGAGCTGTTTTTT. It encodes CASSSLAGESGELFF.

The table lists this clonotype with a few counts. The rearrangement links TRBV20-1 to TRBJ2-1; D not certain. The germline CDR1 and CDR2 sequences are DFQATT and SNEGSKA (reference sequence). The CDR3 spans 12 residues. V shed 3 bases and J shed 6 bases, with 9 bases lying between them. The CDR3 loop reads CSARRTTNEQFF. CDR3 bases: TGCAGTGCTAGGAGGACCACCAATGAGCAGTTCTTC.

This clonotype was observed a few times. The chain's CDR3 is CSATTDTGELFF. DNA for the CDR3: TGCAGTGCTACCACGGACACCGGGGAGCTGTTTTTT. The chain joins TRBV20-1 to TRBJ2-2; D unresolved. In germline, CDR1 is DFQATT, CDR2 SNEGSKA (reference sequence). V lost 4 bases, J lost 3 bases, and 6 bases lay in between. The CDR3 sequence is 12 residues long.

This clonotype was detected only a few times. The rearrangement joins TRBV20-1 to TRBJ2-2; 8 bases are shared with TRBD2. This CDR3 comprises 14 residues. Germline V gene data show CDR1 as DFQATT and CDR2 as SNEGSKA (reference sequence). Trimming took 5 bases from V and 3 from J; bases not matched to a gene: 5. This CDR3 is CSASPGLDTGELFF. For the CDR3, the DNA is TGCAGTGCTTCTCCGGGACTAGACACCGGGGAGCTGTTTTTT.